This T cell receptor beta chain was profiled in a study of CD8 T cells in ankylosing spondylitis. The CDR3 has 14 amino acids. Germline V gene lookup returns CDR1 KGHSH and CDR2 LQKENI. V lost 6 bases to trimming and J lost 5 bases, with 11 bases between them. MiXCR, applied by TCRdb to the 5' RACE reads, yields one record per CDR3 protein. In the table there are 350,000 to 550,000 distinct CDR3 sequences, more than 25% of which are singletons. Points on this clonotype: The antigen is not known.

The study, taken as a whole, reports: A TCR beta motif made of fewer than ten highly homologous variants seemed typical of ankylosing spondylitis blood.

This clonotype was sampled from a male donor with ankylosing spondylitis. The gene calls are TRBV18 and TRBJ1-6; D not resolved. Sequencing was carried out using blood, either unsorted or a sorted T cell fraction (not recorded which). CDR3 in amino acids: CASSSEGHNSPLHF. CDR3 in DNA: TGTGCCAGCTCCAGCGAGGGTCATAATTCACCCCTCCACTTT. Drawing the rest from reference TRBV18 and TRBJ1-6, the complete variable domain is NAGVMQNPRHLVRRRGQEARLRCSPMKGHSHVYWYRQLPEEGLKFMVYLQKENIIDESGMPKERFSAEFPKEGPSILRIQQVVRGDSAAYFCASSSEGHNSPLHFGNGTRLTVT.